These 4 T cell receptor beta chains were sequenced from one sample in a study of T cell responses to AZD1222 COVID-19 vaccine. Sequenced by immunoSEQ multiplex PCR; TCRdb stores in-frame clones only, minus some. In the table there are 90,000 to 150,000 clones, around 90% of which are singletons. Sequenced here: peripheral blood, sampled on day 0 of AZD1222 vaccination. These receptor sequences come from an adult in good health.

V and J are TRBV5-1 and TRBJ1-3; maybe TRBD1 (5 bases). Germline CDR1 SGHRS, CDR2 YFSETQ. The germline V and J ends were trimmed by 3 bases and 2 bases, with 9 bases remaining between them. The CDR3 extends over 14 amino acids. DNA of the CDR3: TGCGCCAGCAGCTGGGGGGATCCTGGAAACACCATATATTTT. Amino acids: CASSWGDPGNTIYF.

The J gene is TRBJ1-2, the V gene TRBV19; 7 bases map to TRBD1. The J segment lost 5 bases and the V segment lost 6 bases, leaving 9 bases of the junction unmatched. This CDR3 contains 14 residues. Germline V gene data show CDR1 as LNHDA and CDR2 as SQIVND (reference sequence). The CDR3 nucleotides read TGTGCCAGTAGGGGGGGGACAGAGAAGTATGGCTACACCTTC. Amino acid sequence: CASRGGTEKYGYTF. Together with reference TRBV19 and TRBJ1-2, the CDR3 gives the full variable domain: DGGITQSPKYLFRKEGQNVTLSCEQNLNHDAMYWYRQDPGQGLRLIYYSQIVNDFQKGDIAEGYSVSREKKESFPLTVTSAQKNPTAFYLCASRGGTEKYGYTFGSGTRLTVV.

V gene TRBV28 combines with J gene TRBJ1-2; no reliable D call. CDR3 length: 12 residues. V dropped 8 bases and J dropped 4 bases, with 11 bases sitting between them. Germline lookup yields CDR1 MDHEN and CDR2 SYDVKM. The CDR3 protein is CASSARGYGYTF. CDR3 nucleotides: TGTGCCAGCTCTGCGCGTGGCTATGGCTACACCTTC.

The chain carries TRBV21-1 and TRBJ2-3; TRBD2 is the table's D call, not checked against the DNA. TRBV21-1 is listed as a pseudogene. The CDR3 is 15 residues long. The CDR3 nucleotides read TGTGCCGGAAGGGAGGCTAGCGCTTTCCCGGGAACGCAGTATTTT. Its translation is CAGREASAFPGTQYF.